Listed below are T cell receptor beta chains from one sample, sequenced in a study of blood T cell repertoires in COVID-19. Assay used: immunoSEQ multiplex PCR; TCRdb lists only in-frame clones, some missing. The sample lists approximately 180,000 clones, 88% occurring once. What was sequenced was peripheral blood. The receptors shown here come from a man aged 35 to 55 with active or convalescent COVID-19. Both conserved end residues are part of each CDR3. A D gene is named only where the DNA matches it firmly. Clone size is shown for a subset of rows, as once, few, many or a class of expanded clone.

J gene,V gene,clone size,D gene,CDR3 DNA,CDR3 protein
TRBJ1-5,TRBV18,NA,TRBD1,TGTGCCAGCTCTCCGGGTAGGGACAGGGACCGCAATCAGCCCCAGCATTTT,CASSPGRDRDRNQPQHF
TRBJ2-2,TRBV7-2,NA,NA,TGTGCCAGCAGCCGTCAGGGGAGGGTGGGGACGAACACCGGGGAGCTGTTTTTT,CASSRQGRVGTNTGELFF
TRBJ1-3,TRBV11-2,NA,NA,TGTGCCAGCAGCCCACTACGGGAGCGAAACACCATATATTTT,CASSPLRERNTIYF
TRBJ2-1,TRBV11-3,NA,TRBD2,TGTGCCAACCAGACCCACTACTCCGGGACTAGCGGCTACAATGAGCAGTTCTTC,CANQTHYSGTSGYNEQFF
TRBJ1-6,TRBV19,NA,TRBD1,TGTGCCAGTAGTATAAGGACAGGGGGTCTTTCACCCCTCCACTTT,CASSIRTGGLSPLHF
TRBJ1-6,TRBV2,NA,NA,TGTGCCAGCAGTGCTTCACAGCAGAATTCACCCCTCCACTTT,CASSASQQNSPLHF
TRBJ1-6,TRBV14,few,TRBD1,TGTGCCAGCAGCCAGTTTACAGGGGTGGGAAGTTCACCCCTCCACTTT,CASSQFTGVGSSPLHF
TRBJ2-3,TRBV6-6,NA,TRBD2,TGTGCCAGCAGCCTTGGACTAGCGGGTTCCACAGATACGCAGTATTTT,CASSLGLAGSTDTQYF
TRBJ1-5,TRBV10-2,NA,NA,TGCGCCAGCAGTGAATTCAATACCGGGAGGAAAAATCAGCCCCAGCATTTT,CASSEFNTGRKNQPQHF
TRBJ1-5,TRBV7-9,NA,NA,TGTGCCAGCAGCTTACAAAAAGGAGGGGAATCTCAGCCCCAGCATTTT,CASSLQKGGESQPQHF
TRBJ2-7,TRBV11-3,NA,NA,TGTGCCAGCAGCAGGGAGCGGTCCTACGAGCAGTACTTC,CASSRERSYEQYF
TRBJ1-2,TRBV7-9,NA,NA,TGTGCCAGCAGCTCCGAATTTGAAACTCCCTTCTATGGCTACACCTTC,CASSSEFETPFYGYTF
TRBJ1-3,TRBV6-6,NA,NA,TGTGCCAGCAGTTCCAGCGGGGGGCCTGGAAACACCATATATTTT,CASSSSGGPGNTIYF
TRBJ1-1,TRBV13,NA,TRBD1,TGTGCCAGCAGCCCTAGGACAGGGGTGAACACTGAAGCTTTCTTT,CASSPRTGVNTEAFF